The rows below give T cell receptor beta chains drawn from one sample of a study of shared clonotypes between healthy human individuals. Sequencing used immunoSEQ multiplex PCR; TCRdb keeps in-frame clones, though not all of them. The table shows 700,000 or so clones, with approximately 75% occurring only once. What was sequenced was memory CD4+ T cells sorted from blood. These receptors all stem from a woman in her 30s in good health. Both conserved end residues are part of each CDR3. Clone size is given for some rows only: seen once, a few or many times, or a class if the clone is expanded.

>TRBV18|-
CASSPLPHGTGTSYEQYF
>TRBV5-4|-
CASSGSGTSLSYEQYF
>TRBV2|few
CASSRTSGRSEQYF
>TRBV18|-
CASSPGTRSEQYF
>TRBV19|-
CASSIGGGHQPQHF
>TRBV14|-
CASSPRPGTSGRATDTQYF
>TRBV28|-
CASSLLQGGAGELFF
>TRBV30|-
CAWSDGTQPNNEQFF
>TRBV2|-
CASMYRISTDTQYF
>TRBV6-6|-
CASSYSSNQPQHF
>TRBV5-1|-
CASSWELSGIPANVLTF
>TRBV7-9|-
CASSASGRMNTGELFF
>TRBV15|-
CATSAGGTYEQYF
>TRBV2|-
CASSTRTDYSNQPQHF
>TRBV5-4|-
CASSLLGQTGELFF
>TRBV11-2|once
CASSLLTEAFF
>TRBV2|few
CASRDGRGAGANVLTF
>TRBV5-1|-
CASSSGTDFPPAPFF
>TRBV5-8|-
CASSLGQGRRTDTQYF
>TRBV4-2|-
CASSQARVEKLFF
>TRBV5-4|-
CASSLFGTGQGHGYTF
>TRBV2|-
CASSSAHNEQFF
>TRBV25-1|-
CASSDGTAKNIQYF
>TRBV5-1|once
CASSPREDGEQYF
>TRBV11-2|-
CASSFLAGSETQYF
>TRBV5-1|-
CASSEGRDSNEKLFF
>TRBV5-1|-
CASSLAGVTTDTQYF
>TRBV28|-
CASSSQGGANEKLFF
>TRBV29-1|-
CSTLDMDSNQPQHF